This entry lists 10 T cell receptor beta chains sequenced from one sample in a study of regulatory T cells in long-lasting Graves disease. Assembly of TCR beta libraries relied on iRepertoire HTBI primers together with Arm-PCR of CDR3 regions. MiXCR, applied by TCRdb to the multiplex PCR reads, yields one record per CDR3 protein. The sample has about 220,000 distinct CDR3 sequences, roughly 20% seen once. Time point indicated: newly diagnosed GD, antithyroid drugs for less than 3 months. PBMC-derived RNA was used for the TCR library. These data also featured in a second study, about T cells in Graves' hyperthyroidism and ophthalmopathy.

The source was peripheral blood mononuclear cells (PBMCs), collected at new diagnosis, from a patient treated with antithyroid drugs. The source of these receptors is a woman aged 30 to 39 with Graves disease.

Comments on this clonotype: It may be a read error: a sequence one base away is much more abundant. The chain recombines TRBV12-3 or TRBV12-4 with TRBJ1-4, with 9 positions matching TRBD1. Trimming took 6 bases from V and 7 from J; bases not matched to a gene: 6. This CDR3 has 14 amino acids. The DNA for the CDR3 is TGTGCCAGCAGCTTACAGGGGGCGGGTGAAAAACTGTTTTTT. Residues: CASSLQGAGEKLFF.

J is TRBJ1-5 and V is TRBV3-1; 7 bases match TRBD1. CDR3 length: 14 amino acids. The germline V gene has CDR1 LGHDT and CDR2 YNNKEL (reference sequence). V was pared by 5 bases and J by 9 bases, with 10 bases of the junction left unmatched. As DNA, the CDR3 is TGTGCCAGCAGCAACCGGGACAGCGCACGGCCCCAGCATTTT. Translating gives CASSNRDSARPQHF.

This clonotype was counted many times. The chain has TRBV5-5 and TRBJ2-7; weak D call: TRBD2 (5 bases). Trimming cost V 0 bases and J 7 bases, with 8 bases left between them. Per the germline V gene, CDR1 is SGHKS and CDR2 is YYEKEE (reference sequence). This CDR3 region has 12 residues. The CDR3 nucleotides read TGTGCCAGCAGCTTGGAACGCGGGGAGCAGTACTTC. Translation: CASSLERGEQYF.

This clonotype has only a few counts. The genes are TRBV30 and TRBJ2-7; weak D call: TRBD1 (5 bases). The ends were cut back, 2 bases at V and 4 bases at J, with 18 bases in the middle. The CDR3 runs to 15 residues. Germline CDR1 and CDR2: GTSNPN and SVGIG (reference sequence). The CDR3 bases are TGTGCCTGGAGTTCACAGGACCTCTTCCCTTACGAGCAGTACTTC. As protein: CAWSSQDLFPYEQYF.

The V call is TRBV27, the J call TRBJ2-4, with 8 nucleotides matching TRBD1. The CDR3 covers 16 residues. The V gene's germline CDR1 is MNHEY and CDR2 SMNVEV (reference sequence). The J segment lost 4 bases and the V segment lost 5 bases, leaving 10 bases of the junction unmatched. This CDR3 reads CASSPGGTGRKNIQYF. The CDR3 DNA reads TGTGCCAGCAGTCCGGGTGGGACAGGACGGAAAAACATTCAGTACTTC.

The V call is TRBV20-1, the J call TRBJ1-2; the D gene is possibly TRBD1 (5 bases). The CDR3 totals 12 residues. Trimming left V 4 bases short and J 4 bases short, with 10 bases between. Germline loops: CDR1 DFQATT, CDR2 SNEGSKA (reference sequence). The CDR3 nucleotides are TGCAGTGCTACAAGGGACGTCTATGGCTACACCTTC. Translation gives CSATRDVYGYTF.

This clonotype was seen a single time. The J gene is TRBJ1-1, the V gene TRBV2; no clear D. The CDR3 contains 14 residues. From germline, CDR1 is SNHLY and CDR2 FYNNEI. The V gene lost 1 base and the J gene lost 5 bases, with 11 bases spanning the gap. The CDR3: CASSEEMARTEAFF. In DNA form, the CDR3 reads TGTGCCAGCAGTGAAGAAATGGCCAGGACTGAAGCTTTCTTT.

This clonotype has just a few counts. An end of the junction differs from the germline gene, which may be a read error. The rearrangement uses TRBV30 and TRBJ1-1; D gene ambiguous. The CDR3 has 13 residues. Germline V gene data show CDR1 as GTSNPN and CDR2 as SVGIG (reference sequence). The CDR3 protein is CAWSVHQNAEAFF. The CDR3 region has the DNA TGTGCCTGGTCGGTACACCAGAACGCTGAAGCTTTCTTT. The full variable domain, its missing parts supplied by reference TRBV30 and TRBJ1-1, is SQTIHQWPATLVQPVGSPLSLECTVEGTSNPNLYWYRQAAGRGLQLLFYSVGIGQISSEVPQNLSASRPQDRQFILSSKKLLLSDSGFYLCAWSVHQNAEAFFGQGTRLTVV.

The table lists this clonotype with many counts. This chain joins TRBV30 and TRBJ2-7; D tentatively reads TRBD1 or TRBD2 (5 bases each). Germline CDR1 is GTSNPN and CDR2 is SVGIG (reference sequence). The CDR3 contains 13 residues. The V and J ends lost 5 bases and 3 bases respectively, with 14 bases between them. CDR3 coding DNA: TGTGCCTGGCTGGCAGGGAGATTCTACGAGCAGTACTTC. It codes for CAWLAGRFYEQYF.

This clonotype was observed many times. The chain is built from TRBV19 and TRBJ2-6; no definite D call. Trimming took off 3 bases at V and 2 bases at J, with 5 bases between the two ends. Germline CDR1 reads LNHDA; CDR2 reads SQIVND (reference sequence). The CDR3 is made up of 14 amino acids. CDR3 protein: CASSISPGANVLTF. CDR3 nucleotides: TGTGCCAGTAGTATCTCACCTGGGGCCAACGTCCTGACTTTC.